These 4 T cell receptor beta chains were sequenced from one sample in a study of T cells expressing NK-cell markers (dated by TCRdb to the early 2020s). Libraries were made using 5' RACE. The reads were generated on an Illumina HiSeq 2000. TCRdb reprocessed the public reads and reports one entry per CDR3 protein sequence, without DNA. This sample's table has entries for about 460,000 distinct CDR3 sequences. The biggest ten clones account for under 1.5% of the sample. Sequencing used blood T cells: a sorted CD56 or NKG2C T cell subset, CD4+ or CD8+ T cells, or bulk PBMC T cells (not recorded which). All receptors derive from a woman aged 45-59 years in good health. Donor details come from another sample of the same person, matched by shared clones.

The CDR3 region is CASRQGADYGYTF. The chain couples TRBV5-6 to TRBJ1-2; TCRdb designates TRBD1, a call that cannot be tested without DNA. Germline V gene sequence: CDR1 SGHDT, CDR2 YYEEEE. This CDR3 comprises 13 residues.

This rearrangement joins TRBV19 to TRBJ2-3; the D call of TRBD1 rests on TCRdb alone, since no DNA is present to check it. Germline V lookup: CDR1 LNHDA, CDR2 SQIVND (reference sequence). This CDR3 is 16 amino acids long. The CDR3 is CASSIIGTASTDTQYF.

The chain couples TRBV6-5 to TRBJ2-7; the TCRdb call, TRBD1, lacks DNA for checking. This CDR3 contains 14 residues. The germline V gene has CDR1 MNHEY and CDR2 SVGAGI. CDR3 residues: CASSYGTERDEQYF.

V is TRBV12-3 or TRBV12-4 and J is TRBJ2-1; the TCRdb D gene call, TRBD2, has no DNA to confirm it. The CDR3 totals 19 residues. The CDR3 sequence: CASSPPHRLAVGSYNEQFF.